The rows below give T cell receptor beta chains drawn from one sample of a study of T cells in Graves' hyperthyroidism and ophthalmopathy. TCRdb ran MiXCR on the multiplex PCR reads and lists one entry per CDR3 protein. This table has roughly 100,000 distinct CDR3 sequences, around 42% appearing once. The sample consisted of peripheral blood or thyroid tissue (not recorded which). Source of these receptors: a woman aged 25-40 years with Graves' hyperthyroidism. The CDR3 runs from the conserved cysteine through the conserved F or W. A D gene is named only where the DNA matches it firmly. Some rows have no size entry. The others give once, few or many, or a class for an expanded clone.

j_call,clone_size,v_call,d_call,cdr3_nt,cdr3_aa
TRBJ2-7,.,TRBV15,.,TGTGCCACCAGCAGAGGCGCCGGACCCTACGAGCAGTACTTC,CATSRGAGPYEQYF
TRBJ2-2,.,TRBV7-9,TRBD1,TGTGCCAGTCACCGGGACAGGGCCGGGGAGCTGTTTTTT,CASHRDRAGELFF
TRBJ2-2,many,TRBV5-1,.,TGCGCCAGCAGCTCTGGGTACACCGGGGAGCTGTTTTTT,CASSSGYTGELFF
TRBJ2-1,.,TRBV20-1,TRBD2,TGCAGTGCCCAAAGGACTAGCGGGAGACCAAGCAATGAGCAGTTCTTC,CSAQRTSGRPSNEQFF
TRBJ1-5,.,TRBV15,.,TGTGCCACCGCAGGGTGGAATATCACCCAGCCCCAGCATTTT,CATAGWNITQPQHF
TRBJ1-6,many,TRBV20-1,TRBD1,TGCAGTGCGAGCCATTTAATGGGACAGCAGAATTCACCCCTCCACTTT,CSASHLMGQQNSPLHF
TRBJ1-2,many,TRBV28,.,TGTGCCAGCAGTTTAAGGGTCGGGGGCTATGGCTACACCTTC,CASSLRVGGYGYTF
TRBJ2-7,.,TRBV9,TRBD2,TGTGCCAGCAGCGTAGGACTAGCGGGAGGGTCCGAGCAGTACTTC,CASSVGLAGGSEQYF
TRBJ2-5,.,TRBV6-1,TRBD2,TGTGCCAGCAGCCCGGGACTAGGAGGAGAGACCCAGTACTTC,CASSPGLGGETQYF
TRBJ1-2,many,TRBV27,TRBD1,TGTGCCAGCAGGTATCGGACAGGGGATTTAACGGACTATGGCTACACCTTC,CASRYRTGDLTDYGYTF
TRBJ1-6,many,TRBV6-6,.,TGTGCCAGCAGAGAAACAGGGAAATATAATTCACCCCTCCACTTT,CASRETGKYNSPLHF
TRBJ2-3,many,TRBV6-6,.,TGTGCCAGCGGATCTAGGGATACGCAGTATTTT,CASGSRDTQYF
TRBJ2-7,.,TRBV5-6,.,TGTGCCAGCAGCCCCCCGGACCGCACAGGGGAGCAGTACTTC,CASSPPDRTGEQYF
TRBJ1-2,many,TRBV5-5,TRBD1,TGTGCCAGCAGCCTAGGGACAGGGTATATATCCTATGGCTACACCTTC,CASSLGTGYISYGYTF
TRBJ2-7,many,TRBV5-1,.,TGCGCCAGCAGCTTGAAAGGGACGGGGCCCTACGAGCAGTACTTC,CASSLKGTGPYEQYF
TRBJ2-6,.,TRBV7-6,TRBD2,TGTGCCAGCAGCCAAGCGGGAGGGCCGGATGGGGCCAACGTCCTGACTTTC,CASSQAGGPDGANVLTF
TRBJ1-4,.,TRBV11-2,.,TGTGCCAACAGCCAAGGTCTACGGTCTGGAGAAAGACTGTTTTTT,CANSQGLRSGERLFF
TRBJ2-2,many,TRBV7-8,.,TGTGCCAGCAGCTTAGGCAGGTTAGGCACCGGGGAGCTGTTTTTT,CASSLGRLGTGELFF
TRBJ2-2,many,TRBV28,.,TGTGCCAGCAGTTTGCACAGGATATCGAACACCGGGGAGCTGTTTTTT,CASSLHRISNTGELFF
TRBJ2-3,.,TRBV7-9,.,.,CASSHVAAGTQCF
TRBJ2-7,medium-sized,TRBV7-9,.,TGTGCCAGCAGCTCCCCGGGGGCGGGAACAAGCTACGAGCAGTACTTC,CASSSPGAGTSYEQYF
TRBJ2-5,.,TRBV5-4,.,TGTGCCAGCAGCTTCGACGGGCAAGAGACCCAGTACTTC,CASSFDGQETQYF
TRBJ1-2,many,TRBV2,.,TGTGCCAGCAGTGAGTTGGGGGACCTTTATGGCTACACCTTC,CASSELGDLYGYTF
TRBJ2-7,.,TRBV11-3,.,TGTGCCAGCAGCCAAACTTCAGGCGGTGCCTCCTACGGGCAGTACTTC,CASSQTSGGASYGQYF
TRBJ1-2,many,TRBV27,.,TGTGCCAGCAGTTCCAATAACTATGGCTACACCTTC,CASSSNNYGYTF
TRBJ2-5,many,TRBV6-5,.,TGTGCCAGCAGAGCACGAGTCCAAGAGACCCAGTACTTC,CASRARVQETQYF
TRBJ2-5,.,TRBV7-8,TRBD2,TGTGCTAGCGGACTAGCGGGTCAAGAGACCCAGTACTTC,CASGLAGQETQYF
TRBJ1-3,many,TRBV2,TRBD1,TGTGCCAGCCAGGGGGACTCTGGAAACACCATATATTTT,CASQGDSGNTIYF
TRBJ1-1,many,TRBV6-6,TRBD1,TGTGCCAGCAGTACTAGACAGGGCGGCACTGAAGCTTTCTTT,CASSTRQGGTEAFF
TRBJ2-5,many,TRBV7-8,.,TGTGCCAGCAGCTTAGTCAGGCGGGGCGACGGCGTAAAGACCCAGTACTTC,CASSLVRRGDGVKTQYF
TRBJ2-7,.,TRBV13,.,TGTGCCAGCAGCTTCAGGGGCCGGGTGCAGTACTTC,CASSFRGRVQYF
TRBJ2-3,once,TRBV24-1,.,TGTGCCACCAGTGCTAGTGGGGGGCGAGCAGATACGCAGTATTTT,CATSASGGRADTQYF
TRBJ1-1,.,TRBV7-2,.,TGTGCCAGCAGTCCCAGGTGGCGGGGGCAAGTTCGAGCTTTCTTT,CASSPRWRGQVRAFF
TRBJ2-2,.,TRBV7-6,.,TGTGCCAGCAGCCCAGAGAGCGGGGAGCTGTTTTTT,CASSPESGELFF
TRBJ1-5,many,TRBV28,.,TGTGCCAGCACCCCCATCGGGCAGGACTATAGCAATCAGCCCCAGCATTTT,CASTPIGQDYSNQPQHF
TRBJ2-4,.,TRBV7-6,.,TGTGCCAGCAGCTTAGGGCAGGGAGGAAAAAACATTCAGTACTTC,CASSLGQGGKNIQYF
TRBJ1-2,once,TRBV2,.,TGTGCCAGCAGTGATCAGGGGCGCGGCTACACCTTC,CASSDQGRGYTF
TRBJ1-2,.,TRBV10-3,TRBD1,TGTGCCATCAGTCCCGGGACAGGGGGCAGTGGCTACACCTTC,CAISPGTGGSGYTF
TRBJ2-2,many,TRBV28,.,TGTGCCAGCAACAGGGGGGGGACCGGGGAGCTGTTTTTT,CASNRGGTGELFF
TRBJ1-5,many,TRBV2,TRBD1,TGTGCCAGCAAGGGACAGTCAATTTTCCGCAATCAGCCCCAGCATTTT,CASKGQSIFRNQPQHF
TRBJ1-2,few,TRBV25-1,.,TGTGCCAGCAGCCAAGATTGGACGGGAAGCTATGGCTACACCTTC,CASSQDWTGSYGYTF